The sequence of this T cell receptor beta chain was determined in a study of OX40 agonist ivuxolimab in advanced cancers. Overall study context: With a range of roughly 23 to 79, age averaged about 58 years, and around 80% were male. Of the patients, three showed partial responses, one with hepatocellular carcinoma and two with cutaneous melanoma.

The repertoire was sequenced with immunoSEQ multiplex PCR; TCRdb's copy has only in-frame clones and lacks some. This table has 74,000 or so clones, about 90% appearing once. The CDR3 extends over 11 amino acids. Germline CDR1 is SNHLY and CDR2 is FYNNEI. The ends were cut back, 7 bases at V and 6 bases at J, with 8 bases in the middle. The V gene is TRBV2, the J gene TRBJ2-3; D is ambiguous. This sequence was found in an adult with an advanced solid tumor such as melanoma, head and neck, liver or kidney cancer. The sequences come from CD4+ or CD8+ T cells sorted from blood, collected in a trial of the OX40 agonist ivuxolimab. This chain's CDR3 is CASTARDTQYF. The CDR3, as DNA: TGTGCCAGCACGGCTAGGGATACGCAGTATTTT.